This TCR beta chain was identified in a study of T cell responses to AZD1222 COVID-19 vaccine. Study conclusions and caveats: Females made up more of the donors, who were largely white British, and clonal diversity may have come out too low.

Sequenced by immunoSEQ multiplex PCR; TCRdb stores in-frame clones only, minus some. Among some 150,000 clones listed, 90% to 95% were seen once. This CDR3 has 12 amino acids. Trimming left V 3 bases short and J 4 bases short, with 4 bases between. On this clone: Its antigen is not identified.

The clonotype was recovered from an adult in good health. The chain recombines TRBV12-3 or TRBV12-4 with TRBJ1-5; D unresolved. The sequencing used peripheral blood, collected on day 0 of MenACWY control vaccination. DNA for the CDR3: TGTGCCAGCAGTTTGAGGAATCAGCCCCAGCATTTT. This sequence encodes CASSLRNQPQHF.